A selection of T cell receptor beta chains follows, all from one sample in a study of T-cell reconstitution after alpha-beta-depleted transplantation in children. TCRdb used MiXCR to reprocess the PCR reads, holding one entry per CDR3 protein. In the table there are 600,000 to 700,000 distinct CDR3 sequences, 16% of which are singletons. Here the sequenced sample was PBMCs from the stem cell graft donor, taken from the stem cell graft. The source is a human donor who donated a stem cell graft to a child with acute myeloid leukemia. Both conserved end residues are part of each CDR3. The D gene is left open where the match is weak. Only part of the rows carry a size: once, few, many, or a class if the clone is expanded.

many	.	TRBV7-2	TRBJ2-7	TGTGCCAGCAGCTTAGAAGAGGGCGTTTTAGGTGCCGAGCAGTACTTC	CASSLEEGVLGAEQYF
many	TRBD1	TRBV7-2	TRBJ2-3	TGTGCCAGCAGCTTACAGGGACAGGGGGTCACAGATACGCAGTATTTT	CASSLQGQGVTDTQYF
few	.	TRBV6-2/TRBV6-3	TRBJ2-1	TGTGCCAGCAACCACCGGGGGCAGTACAATGAGCAGTTCTTC	CASNHRGQYNEQFF
many	TRBD1	TRBV20-1	TRBJ2-5	TGCAAAGTCTCAGGGGGCGGTGAGACCCAGTACTTC	CKVSGGGETQYF
many	.	TRBV27	TRBJ2-1	TGTGCCAGCAGTTTGAATTCTCGGGACAATGAGCAGTTCTTC	CASSLNSRDNEQFF
.	.	TRBV6-2/TRBV6-3	TRBJ2-5	TGTGCCAGCAGCTTGACAAGTTACCAAGAGACCCAGTACTTC	CASSLTSYQETQYF
.	.	TRBV12-5	TRBJ2-1	TGTGCTAGTGGTCCCTTGGGGGGCGATGAGCAGTTCTTC	CASGPLGGDEQFF
many	.	TRBV18	TRBJ2-7	TGTGCCACCACACAGGGAGACAGGAGATCTTACGAGCAGTACTTC	CATTQGDRRSYEQYF
once	.	TRBV3-1	TRBJ2-7	TGTGCCAGCAGCGGAGGGGCTAGGTTGATCTACGAGCAGTACTTC	CASSGGARLIYEQYF
few	TRBD1	TRBV24-1	TRBJ2-3	TGTGCCACCAGTGATTTACCGGGACAGGGTTTATTGGATACGCAGTATTTT	CATSDLPGQGLLDTQYF
many	TRBD1	TRBV20-1	TRBJ2-5	TGCAGTGCTAGAGACGCCCGGGACAGCCAAGAGACCCAGTACTTC	CSARDARDSQETQYF
few	TRBD2	TRBV12-5	TRBJ2-3	TGTGCTAGTGTCGGTGTGGCGGGGGCAGATACGCAGTATTTT	CASVGVAGADTQYF
many	.	TRBV5-6	TRBJ1-1	TGTGCCAGCAGCGGCGCGGTACCCTTAGGAGATCCGAACACTGAAGCTTTCTTT	CASSGAVPLGDPNTEAFF
many	.	TRBV20-1	TRBJ1-5	TGCAGTGCTAGTGGGAAGGCAGTTAGCAATCAGCCCCAGCATTTT	CSASGKAVSNQPQHF
many	TRBD1	TRBV29-1	TRBJ2-1	TGCAGCGCCTCCGGGACAGGACCCTACAATGAGCAGTTCTTC	CSASGTGPYNEQFF
many	.	TRBV7-2	TRBJ2-5	TGTGCCAGCAGCTTAGTCAGGGTTGAGACCCAGTACTTC	CASSLVRVETQYF
many	.	TRBV29-1	TRBJ2-1	TGCAGCGTTGAAGATAAGAGGGACAATGAGCAGTTCTTC	CSVEDKRDNEQFF
.	.	TRBV7-9	TRBJ1-1	TGTGCCAGCAGTGACCGGGACGGGACTGAAGCTTTCTTT	CASSDRDGTEAFF
.	.	TRBV7-3	TRBJ2-1	TGTGCCAGCAGCTTAAGGCGGCGGGATTACAATGAGCAGTTCTTC	CASSLRRRDYNEQFF
.	.	TRBV7-3	TRBJ2-2	TGTGCCAGCAGCCCATCGATAGGGAGCAGAGCCGGGGAGCTGTTTTTT	CASSPSIGSRAGELFF
.	.	TRBV6-1	TRBJ2-1	TGTGCCAGCATCCCCCCCACCGGGCGAGCTTTTGAGCAGTTCTTC	CASIPPTGRAFEQFF
many	.	TRBV12-3/TRBV12-4	TRBJ1-1	TGTGCCAGCAGAGTAGGTATGAACACTGAAGCTTTCTTT	CASRVGMNTEAFF
.	TRBD1	TRBV5-1	TRBJ2-7	TGCGCCAGCAGCCCCGCGAACAGGGGTTACGAGCAGTACTTC	CASSPANRGYEQYF
.	TRBD1	TRBV4-1	TRBJ2-5	TGCGCCAGCAGCCAGATCGCTACCTCCGGGACAGGGGTGATGGAGACCCAGTACTTC	CASSQIATSGTGVMETQYF
.	.	TRBV5-1	TRBJ1-4	TGCGCCAGCAGCTTACCCCTGGACAGCTCAACTAATGAAAAACTGTTTTTT	CASSLPLDSSTNEKLFF
few	TRBD2	TRBV9	TRBJ2-3	TGTGCCAGCAGCGTAGGGCGGGGGACCACAGATACGCAGTATTTT	CASSVGRGTTDTQYF
few	.	TRBV4-2	TRBJ1-2	TGTGCCAGCAGCCAAGAAGTTGCGCCTGGCTACACCTTC	CASSQEVAPGYTF
many	TRBD1	TRBV7-2	TRBJ1-2	TGTGCCAGCAGCCGACAGGGGGCGTCTGGTGGCTACACCTTC	CASSRQGASGGYTF
many	.	TRBV20-1	TRBJ2-3	TGCAGTGCTACGAGGGGGGGGTGGTTAGATACGCAGTATTTT	CSATRGGWLDTQYF
.	.	TRBV7-2	TRBJ1-5	TGTGCCAGCAGCTTGAGGGGGATCAATCAGCCCCAGCATTTT	CASSLRGINQPQHF
many	TRBD1	TRBV29-1	TRBJ2-1	TGCAGCGTTGAAGTGGGACAGGGACATGAGCAGTTCTTC	CSVEVGQGHEQFF
.	TRBD1	TRBV7-9	TRBJ1-6	TGTGCCAGCAGCTTAAGTACAGGGGGCTGGTATTCACCCCTCCACTTT	CASSLSTGGWYSPLHF
many	TRBD1	TRBV6-5	TRBJ2-5	TGTGCCAGCAGTTACGGACAGGGGGTCCAAGAGACCCAGTACTTC	CASSYGQGVQETQYF
few	TRBD1	TRBV6-1	TRBJ1-5	TGTGCCAGCACCTTCCAGGGGGGGGACAATCAGCCCCAGCATTTT	CASTFQGGDNQPQHF
.	.	TRBV12-3/TRBV12-4	TRBJ2-5	TGTGCCAGCAGTTTATGGGGGAAGGAGACCCAGTACTTC	CASSLWGKETQYF
few	.	TRBV11-2	TRBJ1-1	TGTGCCAGCAGCTTATTCGGCAGAGAAATGAACACTGAAGCTTTCTTT	CASSLFGREMNTEAFF
many	.	TRBV20-1	TRBJ1-4	TGCAGTGCTAGTCCCCTTTTAGGAAAACTGTTTTTT	CSASPLLGKLFF
.	TRBD2	TRBV3-1	TRBJ2-3	TGTGCCAGCAGTTTAAGAGTAGTTGCGGGGGGGCTTGGGAAAGATACGCAGTATTTT	CASSLRVVAGGLGKDTQYF
.	TRBD1	TRBV7-9	TRBJ2-7	TGTGCCAGCAGCCCAAAGGGACAGGGTTCTCTCTACGAGCAGTACTTC	CASSPKGQGSLYEQYF
few	.	TRBV5-1	TRBJ2-5	TGCGCCAGCAGCCTTGGTGGGGGGGCCTTTACATGGGAGACCCAGTACTTC	CASSLGGGAFTWETQYF
.	.	TRBV20-1	TRBJ1-4	TGCAGTGCTAGAGATAGGGCGGGACTCTCCAATGAAAAACTGTTTTTT	CSARDRAGLSNEKLFF
few	.	TRBV7-2	TRBJ1-2	TGTGCCAGCAGCTTAACCGACGTAACCCTGGGCTACACCTTC	CASSLTDVTLGYTF
few	.	TRBV7-9	TRBJ2-5	TGTGCCAGCAGCTTAGCGACGGAAGGAGAGACCCAGTACTTC	CASSLATEGETQYF
few	.	TRBV20-1	TRBJ2-5	TGCAGTGTGGGGCCGAGACCCCAAGAGACCCAGTACTTC	CSVGPRPQETQYF
many	.	TRBV29-1	TRBJ1-2	TGCAGCGTTGCAATCCCGGCAAACTATGGCTACACCTTC	CSVAIPANYGYTF
many	.	TRBV4-2	TRBJ2-6	TGTGCCAGCAGCCAAGATTTGGGAAGCTCTGGGGCCAACGTCCTGACTTTC	CASSQDLGSSGANVLTF
few	TRBD1	TRBV12-5	TRBJ1-2	TGTGCTAGTGGTTTGACCATAGGACAGGGGAACTATGGCTACACCTTC	CASGLTIGQGNYGYTF
many	.	TRBV5-6	TRBJ2-2	TGTGCCAGCAGTCTTCCCCTGACAGCCGGGGAGCTGTTTTTT	CASSLPLTAGELFF
few	.	TRBV21-1	TRBJ1-4	TGTGCCAGCAGCAACAGGGGGTTTAATGAAAAACTGTTTTTT	CASSNRGFNEKLFF
few	.	TRBV28	TRBJ2-2	TGTGCCAGCAGTTCAGGACTGCGAAACACCGGGGAGCTGTTTTTT	CASSSGLRNTGELFF
few	TRBD2	TRBV12-3/TRBV12-4	TRBJ2-3	TGTGCCAGCAGTTTTTTTGCCGGGGGGGCCGGTACGCAGTATTTT	CASSFFAGGAGTQYF
many	.	TRBV7-2	TRBJ2-3	TGTGCCAGCAGCTTAGGGTGGGGACAAGCCTCAGATACGCAGTATTTT	CASSLGWGQASDTQYF
many	.	TRBV29-1	TRBJ2-2	TGCAGCGCTCAGCCCGGGGAGAGACCCACCGGGGAGCTGTTTTTT	CSAQPGERPTGELFF
many	TRBD2	TRBV7-2	TRBJ2-5	TGTGCCAGCAGCTCAGGTGGCGGGGGGCTCCAAGAGACCCAGTACTTC	CASSSGGGGLQETQYF
many	.	TRBV20-1	TRBJ1-4	TGCAGTGCTAGAGATGACGGCGGGGAGGGTATGATTGAAAAACTGTTTTTT	CSARDDGGEGMIEKLFF
.	TRBD2	TRBV4-3	TRBJ2-2	TGCGCCAGCAGCTACAACTCGGGGGGAGTCACCGGGGAGCTGTTTTTT	CASSYNSGGVTGELFF
.	.	TRBV2	TRBJ2-7	TGTGCCAGCAGGAACTACTACAGGAACGAGCAGTACTTC	CASRNYYRNEQYF
.	.	TRBV7-2	TRBJ1-5	TGTGCCAGCAGCTTAGACCCCCTTCGAACCCAGCATTTT	CASSLDPLRTQHF
few	.	TRBV29-1	TRBJ1-5	TGCAGCGTTGCGGTGTTGGGCAATCAGCCCCAGCATTTT	CSVAVLGNQPQHF